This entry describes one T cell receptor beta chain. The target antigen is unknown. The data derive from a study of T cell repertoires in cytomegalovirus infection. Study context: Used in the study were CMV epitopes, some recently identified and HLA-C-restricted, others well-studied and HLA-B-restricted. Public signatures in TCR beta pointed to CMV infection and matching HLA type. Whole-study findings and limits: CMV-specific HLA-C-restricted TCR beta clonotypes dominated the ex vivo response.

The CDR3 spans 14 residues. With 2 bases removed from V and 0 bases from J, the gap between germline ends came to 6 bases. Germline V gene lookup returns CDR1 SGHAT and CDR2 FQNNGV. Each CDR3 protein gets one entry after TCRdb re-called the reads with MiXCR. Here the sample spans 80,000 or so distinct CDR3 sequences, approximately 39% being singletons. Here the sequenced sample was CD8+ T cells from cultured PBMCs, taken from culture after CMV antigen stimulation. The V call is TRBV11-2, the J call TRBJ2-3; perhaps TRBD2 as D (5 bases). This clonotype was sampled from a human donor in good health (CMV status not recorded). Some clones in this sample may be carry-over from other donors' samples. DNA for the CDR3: TGTGCCAGCAGCTTACGGGAAAGCACAGATACGCAGTATTTT. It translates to CASSLRESTDTQYF.